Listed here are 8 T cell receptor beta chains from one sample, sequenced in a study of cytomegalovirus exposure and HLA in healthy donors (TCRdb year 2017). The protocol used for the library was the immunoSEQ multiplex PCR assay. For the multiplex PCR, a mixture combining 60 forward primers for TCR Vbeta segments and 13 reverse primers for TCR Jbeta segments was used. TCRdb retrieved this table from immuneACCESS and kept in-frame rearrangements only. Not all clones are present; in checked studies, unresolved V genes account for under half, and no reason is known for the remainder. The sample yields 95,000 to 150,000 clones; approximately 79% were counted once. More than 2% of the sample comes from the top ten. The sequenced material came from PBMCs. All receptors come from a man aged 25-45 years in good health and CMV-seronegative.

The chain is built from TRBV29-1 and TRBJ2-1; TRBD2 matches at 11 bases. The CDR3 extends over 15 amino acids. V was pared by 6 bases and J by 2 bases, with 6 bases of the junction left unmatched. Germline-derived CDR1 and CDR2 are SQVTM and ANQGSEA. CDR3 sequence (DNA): TGCAGCGTAGATGGGACTAGCGGAACCTACAATGAGCAGTTCTTC. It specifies CSVDGTSGTYNEQFF.

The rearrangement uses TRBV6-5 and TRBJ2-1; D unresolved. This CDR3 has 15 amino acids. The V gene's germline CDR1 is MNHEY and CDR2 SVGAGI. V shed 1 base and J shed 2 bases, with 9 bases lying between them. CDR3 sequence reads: CASSYLQPAYNEQFF. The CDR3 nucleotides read TGTGCCAGCAGTTACTTACAGCCCGCCTACAATGAGCAGTTCTTC.

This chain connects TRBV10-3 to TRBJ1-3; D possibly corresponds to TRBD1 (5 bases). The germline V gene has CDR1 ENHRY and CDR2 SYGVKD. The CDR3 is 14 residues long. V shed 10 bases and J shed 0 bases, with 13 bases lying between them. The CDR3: CATKTESSGNTIYF. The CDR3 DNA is TGTGCCACCAAGACAGAAAGCTCTGGAAACACCATATATTTT.

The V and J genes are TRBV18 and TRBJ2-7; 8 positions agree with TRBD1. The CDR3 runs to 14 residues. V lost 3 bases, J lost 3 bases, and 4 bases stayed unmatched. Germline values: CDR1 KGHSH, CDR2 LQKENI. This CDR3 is CASSPTGGGYEQYF. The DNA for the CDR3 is TGTGCCAGCTCACCCACAGGGGGTGGCTACGAGCAGTACTTC.

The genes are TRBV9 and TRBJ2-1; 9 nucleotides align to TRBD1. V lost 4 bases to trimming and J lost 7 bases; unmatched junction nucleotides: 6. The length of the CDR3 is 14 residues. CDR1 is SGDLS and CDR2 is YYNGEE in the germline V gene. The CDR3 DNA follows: TGTGCCAGCAGCCCGAGGGACAGGGTTAATGAGCAGTTCTTC. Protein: CASSPRDRVNEQFF.

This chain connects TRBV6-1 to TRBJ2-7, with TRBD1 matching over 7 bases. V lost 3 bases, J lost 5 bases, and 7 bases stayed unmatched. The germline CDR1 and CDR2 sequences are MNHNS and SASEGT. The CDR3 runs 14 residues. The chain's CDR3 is CASSDTTGLDEQYF. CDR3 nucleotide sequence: TGTGCCAGCAGTGATACGACAGGGTTGGACGAGCAGTACTTC.

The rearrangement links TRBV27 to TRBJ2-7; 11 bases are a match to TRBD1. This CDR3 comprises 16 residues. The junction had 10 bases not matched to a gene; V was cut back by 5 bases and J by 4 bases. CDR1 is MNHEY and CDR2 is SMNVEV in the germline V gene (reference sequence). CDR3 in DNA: TGTGCCAGCAGTCAGCAAACGGGACAGGGGGTTTACGAGCAGTACTTC. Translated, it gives CASSQQTGQGVYEQYF.

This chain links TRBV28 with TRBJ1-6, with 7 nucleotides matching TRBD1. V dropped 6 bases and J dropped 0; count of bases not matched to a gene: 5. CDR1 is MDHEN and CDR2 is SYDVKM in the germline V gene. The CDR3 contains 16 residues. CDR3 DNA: TGTGCCAGCAGACCCAACAGGGGCTCCTATAATTCACCCCTCCACTTT. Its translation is CASRPNRGSYNSPLHF.